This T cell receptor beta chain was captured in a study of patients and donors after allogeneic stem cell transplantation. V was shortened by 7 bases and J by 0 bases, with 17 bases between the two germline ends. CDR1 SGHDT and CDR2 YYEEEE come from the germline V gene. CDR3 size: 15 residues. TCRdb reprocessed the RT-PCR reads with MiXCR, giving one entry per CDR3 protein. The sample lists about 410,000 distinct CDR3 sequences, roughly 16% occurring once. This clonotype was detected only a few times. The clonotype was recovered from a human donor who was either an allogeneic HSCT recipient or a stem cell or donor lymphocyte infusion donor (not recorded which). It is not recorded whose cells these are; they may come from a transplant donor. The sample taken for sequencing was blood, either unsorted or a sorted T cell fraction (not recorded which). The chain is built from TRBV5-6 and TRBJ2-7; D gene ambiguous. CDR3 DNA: TGTGCCAGCCTACCAAGGACCCAAAGCTCCTACGAGCAGTACTTC. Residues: CASLPRTQSSYEQYF.